This T cell receptor beta chain comes out of a study of control samples from healthy donors and cancer patients. Turning to this clone: Mismatch with germline at one junction end may stem from a read error.

The data were produced by immunoSEQ multiplex PCR, yet TCRdb's version contains in-frame clones alone and is incomplete. The repertoire includes approximately 120,000 clones, 75% to 95% of them detected once, and roughly 4% sits in the top ten. Sequenced sample: blood. The TCR comes from a human donor in good health. The donor label of this sample is uncertain.

CDR3 nucleotides: TGTGCCAGCAGCTTAGAGTGGGCCCAACCGGCCAGGGGGCTCTTC. Amino acid sequence: CASSLEWAQPARGLF. The chain employs TRBV7-8 and TRBJ2-1, with 8 bases that match TRBD1. There are 15 residues in the CDR3. The germline CDR1 and CDR2 sequences are SGHVS and FQNEAQ.